This T cell receptor beta chain stems from a study of cytomegalovirus exposure and HLA in healthy donors. Study details: An earlier analysis identified 117 million unique TCR beta sequences in 150 million to 200 million T cells.

V lost 5 bases, J lost 4 bases, and 6 bases stayed unmatched. In germline, CDR1 is MRHNA, CDR2 SNTAGT. This CDR3 spans 15 amino acids. For this clone: The antigen is not known.

Healthy individuals who donated bone marrow served as the donors. Overall study results and limits: In a later analysis, a missense DCLRE1C variant was linked to TCR beta V- and J-gene trimming.

The PCR was carried out with 60 Vbeta primers and 13 Jbeta primers. The method was immunoSEQ multiplex PCR; TCRdb's version includes in-frame clones alone and lacks a portion of them. The sample lists about 150,000 clones; roughly 77% were seen once. The sequencing sample was made of PBMCs. This chain connects TRBV6-4 to TRBJ2-3, with 10 bases lining up with TRBD1. The clonotype was recovered from a human donor in good health. The CDR3 bases are TGTGCCAGCAGTCCTACCGGGACAGGGGCAGATACGCAGTATTTT. It is translated as CASSPTGTGADTQYF.